The next 2 T cell receptor beta chains were all read from a single sample in a study of shared clonotypes between healthy human individuals. Some clones are missing from TCRdb's copy, which holds only in-frame ones; the method was immunoSEQ multiplex PCR. Among a few million clones listed, around 92% were seen once. The sample consisted of naive CD4+ T cells from PBMCs. Subset noted: CD45RA+ positively selected. These receptors all stem from a man in his late teens or twenties in good health. Some clones in this sample may be carry-over from other donors' samples.

CDR3 bases: TGTGCCAGCTCAGAAGTGAGGGCCACTGAAGCTTTCTTT. It codes for CASSEVRATEAFF. V usage is TRBV18 and J usage is TRBJ1-1; D is unclear. The CDR3 covers 13 residues. V lost 5 bases and J lost 4, with 11 bases in between. Germline V lookup: CDR1 KGHSH, CDR2 LQKENI.

The chain links TRBV28 to TRBJ2-5, with D tentatively TRBD1 or TRBD2 (6 bases each). CDR3 length: 14 amino acids. Between the trimmed V and J ends, which lost 5 bases and 4 bases, there was a span of 14 bases. Germline V gene data show CDR1 as MDHEN and CDR2 as SYDVKM. For the CDR3, the DNA is TGTGCCAGCAGTACCGCAAGGGGGGCAGAGACCCAGTACTTC. It codes for CASSTARGAETQYF. The variable domain in full, completed from reference TRBV28 and TRBJ2-5, reads DVKVTQSSRYLVKRTGEKVFLECVQDMDHENMFWYRQDPGLGLRLIYFSYDVKMKEKGDIPEGYSVSREKKERFSLILESASTNQTSMYLCASSTARGAETQYFGPGTRLLVL.